Listed below are T cell receptor beta chains from one sample, sequenced in a study of blood T cell repertoires in COVID-19. Produced via immunoSEQ multiplex PCR; TCRdb's table is partial and in-frame only. The data contain almost 200,000 clones, over 80% of them singletons. Sequenced sample: peripheral blood. The receptors were sampled from a man aged 60 to 75 with COVID-19, enrolled during active disease. Both conserved end residues are part of each CDR3. The order of the fields is clone size, V gene, D gene, J gene, CDR3 DNA, CDR3 protein. The D gene is left open where the match is weak. The listing skips clone size in some rows; elsewhere it reads once, few, many or a size class.

abundance: -; v_gene: TRBV5-1; d_gene: -; j_gene: TRBJ1-6; CDR3nt: TGCGCCAGCAGCCAAGAGCTTAATTCACCCCTCCACTTT; CDR3aa: CASSQELNSPLHF
abundance: -; v_gene: TRBV10-3; d_gene: TRBD1; j_gene: TRBJ1-2; CDR3nt: TGTGCCATCACTCCGGGACAGGGGAACGGCTACACCTTC; CDR3aa: CAITPGQGNGYTF
abundance: -; v_gene: TRBV5-1; d_gene: TRBD2; j_gene: TRBJ2-3; CDR3nt: TGCGCCAGCAGCTTGGTACTAGCGGGAAGCACAGATACGCAGTATTTT; CDR3aa: CASSLVLAGSTDTQYF
abundance: -; v_gene: TRBV5-6; d_gene: TRBD2; j_gene: TRBJ2-1; CDR3nt: TGTGCCAGCAGCTCGGCGCTGACTAGCGGGACGGGAAATGAGCAGTTCTTC; CDR3aa: CASSSALTSGTGNEQFF
abundance: -; v_gene: TRBV7-2; d_gene: TRBD1; j_gene: TRBJ1-5; CDR3nt: TGTGCCAGCAGCTTCTTACAGGGGGGACAGCCCCAGCATTTT; CDR3aa: CASSFLQGGQPQHF
abundance: few; v_gene: TRBV25-1; d_gene: -; j_gene: TRBJ1-3; CDR3nt: TGTGCCAGCAGTGAAACAGGAAACACCATATATTTT; CDR3aa: CASSETGNTIYF
abundance: once; v_gene: TRBV20-1; d_gene: -; j_gene: TRBJ1-2; CDR3nt: TGCAGTGCTCCCCGAGGCCCCGGCTACACCTTC; CDR3aa: CSAPRGPGYTF
abundance: -; v_gene: TRBV5-6; d_gene: -; j_gene: TRBJ1-2; CDR3nt: TGTGCCAGCAGCGGGGACACATCTAACTATGGCTACACCTTC; CDR3aa: CASSGDTSNYGYTF
abundance: -; v_gene: TRBV30; d_gene: -; j_gene: TRBJ1-2; CDR3nt: TGTGCCTGGAGTGAACAGGTGAACTATGGCTACACCTTC; CDR3aa: CAWSEQVNYGYTF
abundance: -; v_gene: TRBV9; d_gene: TRBD2; j_gene: TRBJ2-3; CDR3nt: TGTGCCAGCAGCGTCGGGACTAGCGGGTTCACAGATACGCAGTATTTT; CDR3aa: CASSVGTSGFTDTQYF
abundance: -; v_gene: TRBV2; d_gene: -; j_gene: TRBJ1-2; CDR3nt: TGTGCCAGCAGTGAAGATAGGGGGGGCTACACCTTC; CDR3aa: CASSEDRGGYTF
abundance: -; v_gene: TRBV5-1; d_gene: TRBD1; j_gene: TRBJ1-6; CDR3nt: TGCGCCAGCAGCTTGGTGGGACAGGGTGATTCACCCCTCCACTTT; CDR3aa: CASSLVGQGDSPLHF
abundance: -; v_gene: TRBV18; d_gene: TRBD1; j_gene: TRBJ2-2; CDR3nt: TGTGCCAGCTCACCGAGGACAGGGGCGGCCGGGGAGCTGTTTTTT; CDR3aa: CASSPRTGAAGELFF
abundance: -; v_gene: TRBV15; d_gene: TRBD1; j_gene: TRBJ2-2; CDR3nt: TGTGCCACCAGCACGGACAGGACGAACACCGGGGAGCTGTTTTTT; CDR3aa: CATSTDRTNTGELFF
abundance: few; v_gene: TRBV29-1; d_gene: -; j_gene: TRBJ1-5; CDR3nt: TGCAGCGTTGGGGGCGGGACGAATCAGCCCCAGCATTTT; CDR3aa: CSVGGGTNQPQHF
abundance: -; v_gene: TRBV10-3; d_gene: TRBD1; j_gene: TRBJ1-1; CDR3nt: TGTGCCATCAGTGCGGGGACAGGGGGCCGACTGAGCACTGAAGCTTTCTTT; CDR3aa: CAISAGTGGRLSTEAFF
abundance: -; v_gene: TRBV27; d_gene: TRBD2; j_gene: TRBJ2-3; CDR3nt: TGTGCCAGCAACCGACGGGGGGACCGAGGCACAGATACGCAGTATTTT; CDR3aa: CASNRRGDRGTDTQYF
abundance: -; v_gene: TRBV6-6; d_gene: -; j_gene: TRBJ1-1; CDR3nt: TGTGCCAGCAGTCCCCATTACGAGGTTGAAGCTTTCTTT; CDR3aa: CASSPHYEVEAFF
abundance: -; v_gene: TRBV5-4; d_gene: -; j_gene: TRBJ2-1; CDR3nt: TGTGCCAGCAGCTTGGCCCCGGGCTCCTACAATGAGCAGTTCTTC; CDR3aa: CASSLAPGSYNEQFF
abundance: -; v_gene: TRBV6-4; d_gene: -; j_gene: TRBJ2-5; CDR3nt: TGTGCCAGCAGTGACTCGGAGAATGGTGGGGAGACCCAGTACTTC; CDR3aa: CASSDSENGGETQYF
abundance: -; v_gene: TRBV28; d_gene: -; j_gene: TRBJ2-7; CDR3nt: TGTGCCAGCAGTTTATCAAGAGGGACTCAGTACTTC; CDR3aa: CASSLSRGTQYF
abundance: -; v_gene: TRBV9; d_gene: -; j_gene: TRBJ1-2; CDR3nt: TGTGCCAGCAGCCTCACAGGGTCCTATGGCTACACCTTC; CDR3aa: CASSLTGSYGYTF
abundance: -; v_gene: TRBV19; d_gene: TRBD1; j_gene: TRBJ1-2; CDR3nt: TGTGCCAGTACCGGGACAGGGGCCCTCTATGGCTACACCTTC; CDR3aa: CASTGTGALYGYTF
abundance: -; v_gene: TRBV2; d_gene: TRBD1; j_gene: TRBJ1-2; CDR3nt: TGTGCCAGCCGACCGGGACAGGGGGCAGGTGGCTACACCTTC; CDR3aa: CASRPGQGAGGYTF
abundance: -; v_gene: TRBV6-2/TRBV6-3; d_gene: -; j_gene: TRBJ2-2; CDR3nt: TGTGCCAGCAGTTACTCTACACCTCGTAACACCGGGGAGCTGTTTTTT; CDR3aa: CASSYSTPRNTGELFF
abundance: -; v_gene: TRBV10-3; d_gene: -; j_gene: TRBJ1-3; CDR3nt: TGTGCCATCAGTGAGTCCCCCCCGGGTTTGTCGGACACCATATATTTT; CDR3aa: CAISESPPGLSDTIYF
abundance: -; v_gene: TRBV5-4; d_gene: -; j_gene: TRBJ2-1; CDR3nt: TGTGCCAGCAGCGTAACTAGTTCTAGCTCCTACAATGAGCAGTTCTTC; CDR3aa: CASSVTSSSSYNEQFF
abundance: -; v_gene: TRBV19; d_gene: -; j_gene: TRBJ1-4; CDR3nt: TGTGCCAGTAGTAACCAGCGGAGTGAAAAACTGTTTTTT; CDR3aa: CASSNQRSEKLFF
abundance: -; v_gene: TRBV20-1; d_gene: TRBD1; j_gene: TRBJ2-1; CDR3nt: TGCAGTGCTAGTGGCACAGGGGGCTACAATGAGCAGTTCTTC; CDR3aa: CSASGTGGYNEQFF
abundance: once; v_gene: TRBV18; d_gene: TRBD2; j_gene: TRBJ2-1; CDR3nt: TGTGCCAGCTCACCACCGCCGGGAGGGAACAATGAGCAGTTCTTC; CDR3aa: CASSPPPGGNNEQFF
abundance: -; v_gene: TRBV11-2; d_gene: -; j_gene: TRBJ2-7; CDR3nt: TGTGCCAGCAGCTTAGGAGCCTACGAGCAGTACTTC; CDR3aa: CASSLGAYEQYF